This TCR beta chain was identified in a study of blood T cells in healthy people across ages. Study findings and constraints: Across samples, TCR beta diversity tracked strongly with naive T cell percentage.

In its sample, this clonotype was seen a few times. No antigen is known for it. The donors, healthy Caucasians from Russia, were aged roughly 6 to 90. A second PCR, run for roughly 6 to 11 cycles, used a sample-barcoded 5' primer plus a J-beta primer mix. The template-switch adaptor was a 5' adaptor with 12 random nucleotides. It tagged each cDNA molecule. TCRdb itself ran the 5' RACE reads through MiXCR, one entry per CDR3 protein. The sample yields under 750,000 distinct CDR3 sequences, around half seen once. Sequencing used blood. The sequence came from an elderly man in good health.

The CDR3 sequence is CASSRGWGGSQETQYF. The CDR3 DNA reads as TGCGCCAGCAGCAGGGGTTGGGGGGGTTCACAAGAGACCCAGTACTTC. V gene TRBV5-1 combines with J gene TRBJ2-5; 7 nucleotides match TRBD2. J was trimmed by 2 bases and V by 4 bases; bases with no gene match: 11. The CDR3 has 16 residues. Germline CDR1 and CDR2: SGHRS and YFSETQ.